This T cell receptor beta chain was observed in a study of blood T cell repertoires in COVID-19. The wider study: From T cells, B-cell-depleted T cells, or PBMCs came the material, which was cDNA or gDNA.

This CDR3 is 14 amino acids long. CDR1 and CDR2 (germline): SGHRS, YFSETQ. The trim removed 4 bases at V and 4 bases at J, leaving 4 bases unmatched. Clones were read by immunoSEQ multiplex PCR, and TCRdb kept only the in-frame ones, dropping some. The sample shows approximately 170,000 clones, under 90% of them seen only once. Sequenced: PBMCs or T cells enriched from blood (not recorded which). The chain recombines TRBV5-1 with TRBJ2-1; 8 bases are shared with TRBD1. The receptor was isolated from a woman in her forties or fifties who had recovered from COVID-19. The CDR3 region has the DNA TGCGCCAGCAGCGAGGGACAGGCGTACAATGAGCAGTTCTTC. Amino acids: CASSEGQAYNEQFF.